This T cell receptor beta chain is from a study of T cells in Graves' hyperthyroidism and ophthalmopathy. Study outcomes and limitations: Model output signaled ophthalmopathy a median 6.5 months ahead of onset. Within blood appeared most thyroid clonotypes that had expanded above 0.001.

CDR1 and CDR2 (germline): DFQATT, SNEGSKA (reference sequence). CDR3 length: 14 amino acids. After removal of 6 bases from V and 0 bases from J, the junction contained 6 bases not matched to a gene. This clonotype was detected ten times or more. Antigen: not known. Exclusion criteria comprised uncontrolled infection, other autoimmune disease, pregnancy or lactation. Amplified TCR beta CDR3 regions derived from RNA transcripts. The HTBI set primed first-round TCR CDR3 RT-PCR. One entry per CDR3 protein, called by TCRdb with MiXCR from the multiplex PCR reads. The data hold approximately 640,000 distinct CDR3 sequences, with around a sixth observed a single time.

The V gene is TRBV20-1, the J gene TRBJ1-2, with 8 bases lining up with TRBD1. The sequenced sample consisted of blood. The receptor's source is a man aged 50-59 years with Graves' hyperthyroidism. CDR3 loop: CSAADRGTNYGYTF. The CDR3 nucleotides read TGCAGTGCGGCTGACAGGGGAACTAACTATGGCTACACCTTC.